What follows describes a single TCR beta chain. This clone was counted once. Its cognate antigen has yet to be identified. Base qualities are not at hand, and no much larger clone is one base apart. Whole blood was collected in K2EDTA tubes by collaborating institutions according to the institutions' own protocols. For TCRbeta analysis, collaborator samples were shipped as frozen whole blood, as isolated PBMCs, or as DNA extracted from either sample type. The data stem from a study of blood T cell repertoires in COVID-19 (dated by TCRdb to 2018 to 2021). Background for the entire study: The collaborator samples originated in the United States, Italy and Spain and spanned the acute and convalescent phases of COVID-19. The material from the prospective study consisted of cDNA or gDNA derived from T cells, B-cell-depleted T cells, or PBMCs. Deeply sampled blood TCRbeta repertoires from subjects exposed to, actively infected with, or recovered from COVID-19 were included in the dataset. The repertoires were released in a freely available public database meant as a resource for research on the immune response to SARS-CoV-2. The samples were drawn from the first 160 participants of the ongoing ImmuneRACE study and from 950 to 1,500 subjects provided by 6 global collaborators. Sample metadata almost always included a de-identified subject ID, COVID-19 status, age in years and sex. Where available, HLA class I and class II types were obtained from metadata supplied by the sample provider rather than from assay-based typing. Summary of the overall study and its limitations: The amount of clinical and demographic metadata varied by source and participant and was provided uncurated.

TCRbeta CDR3 regions were amplified from genomic DNA by means of the immunoSEQ Assay, a bias-controlled multiplex PCR. The paper's processing steps were these. Within the assay, amplification of reference gene primers was used to estimate how many nucleated cells each sample contained. To quantify the absolute abundance of each unique TCRbeta CDR3 rearrangement, sequence reads were collapsed and filtered. For each sample, productive Simpson clonality was calculated as the square root of Simpson's diversity index over productive rearrangements. TCRdb stores this immuneACCESS table with in-frame sequences only. Part of the clones is absent; in the studies checked, under half of the shortfall reflects unresolved V genes, and no reason is known for the rest. D and trimming were read from the DNA, whereas the V and J calls and clone size are those reported in that table. Across this sample there are about 73,000 clones, with 75% to 95% seen only once. Of the sample, about 5.1% is held by the ten largest clones.

From V the trimming removes 5 bases and from J it removes 5 bases, while the gene matches leave 2 bases of the junction unaccounted for. From its cysteine to its phenylalanine, the CDR3 spans 14 amino acids. The entry retains the CDR3 DNA only, 42 bases that are in frame from base 1. The germline V gene sets CDR1 to SGHAT and CDR2 to FQNNGV. Sequences were obtained from peripheral blood. The sequence was obtained from a woman between 18 and 29 years old with acute or convalescent COVID-19. Here the chain combines TRBV11-2 and TRBJ1-4, and TRBD1 aligns with 10 junction nucleotides. The CDR3 loop reads CASSQGQGNEKLFF. The DNA is as follows: TGTGCCAGCAGCCAGGGACAGGGGAATGAAAAACTGTTTTTT.